This TCR beta chain was recorded in a study of long-term antiretroviral therapy in people with HIV. Study in general: It was about a decade before the 2015 immediate-ART recommendation that the earliest samples were taken.

The germline V and J ends were trimmed by 6 bases and 5 bases, with 17 bases remaining between them. Germline-derived CDR1 and CDR2 are LNHDA and SQIVND (reference sequence). The CDR3 has 14 amino acids. Study-wide points: Whereas controls had wider CDR3 length ranges, HIV repertoires had narrower ones. Someone took the blood between the mid-2000s and the late 2010s, maybe while older ART regimens were in use.

Survey-level resolution applied to immunoSEQ assay v3.0. Here immunoSEQ multiplex PCR was the method, and the copy in TCRdb shows in-frame clones only, minus some. This table has tens of thousands of clones, 90% to 95% appearing once. Concerning this clone itself: Antigen unknown.

Material: unsorted PBMCs, obtained 3.7 years after starting antiretroviral therapy. The clonotype was recovered from a woman aged 50 to 60 with HIV. The chain employs TRBV19 and TRBJ2-7; no firm D call. In nucleotides, the CDR3 is TGTGCCAGTAGGCTCCAGAGTGCCGGCGACGAGCAGTACTTC. Protein: CASRLQSAGDEQYF.